This TCR beta chain emerged from a study of blood T cell repertoires in COVID-19. Study-wide background: The United States, Italy and Spain were the sources of the acute and convalescent COVID-19 samples.

V was shortened by 0 bases and J by 1 base, with 6 bases between the two germline ends. This CDR3 is 14 amino acids long. Germline CDR1 is MNHNS and CDR2 is SASEGT. Participants' reported clinical history set cohort assignment. Original processing notes: Amplification with reference gene primers provided the estimates of nucleated cell counts. Sequenced by immunoSEQ multiplex PCR; TCRdb stores in-frame clones only, minus some. V and J calls and clone size are copied from that table; D and trimming were computed from the DNA. The sample includes 250,000 to 400,000 clones, roughly nine tenths of them seen just once.

The gene calls are TRBV6-1 and TRBJ1-1; no reliable D call. The source material was PBMCs or T cells enriched from blood (not recorded which). The clonotype originates from a man in his fifties or sixties who had recovered from COVID-19. CDR3 bases: TGTGCCAGCAGTGAAGCCTCCAGGAACACTGAAGCTTTCTTT. Protein: CASSEASRNTEAFF.